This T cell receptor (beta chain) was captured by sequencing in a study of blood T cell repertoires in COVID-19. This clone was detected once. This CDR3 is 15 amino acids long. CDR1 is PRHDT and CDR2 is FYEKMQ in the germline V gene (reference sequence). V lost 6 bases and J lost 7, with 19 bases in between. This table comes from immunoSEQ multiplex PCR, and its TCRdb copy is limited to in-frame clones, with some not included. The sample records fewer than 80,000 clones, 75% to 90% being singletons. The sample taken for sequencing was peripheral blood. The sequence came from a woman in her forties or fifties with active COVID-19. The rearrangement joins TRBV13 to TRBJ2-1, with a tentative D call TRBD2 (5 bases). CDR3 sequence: CASRPGVSEANEQFF. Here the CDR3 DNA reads TGTGCCAGCAGGCCCGGGGTGTCGGAAGCTAATGAGCAGTTCTTC.